Shown below are 17 T cell receptor beta chains from a single sample sequenced in a study of cytomegalovirus exposure and HLA in healthy donors. PCR was performed using 60 Vbeta and 13 Jbeta primers. The method was immunoSEQ multiplex PCR; TCRdb's version includes in-frame clones alone and lacks a portion of them. The table includes fewer than 90,000 clones, about 80% detected once. Sequencing used PBMCs. Source of these receptors: a man aged 25 to 45 in good health and CMV-seropositive.

This rearrangement joins TRBV27 to TRBJ2-7, with 8 bases that match TRBD2. Germline CDR1 MNHEY, CDR2 SMNVEV (reference sequence). Trimming at V came to 0 bases and at J to 5 bases, leaving 15 bases not matched to a gene. CDR3 length: 18 amino acids. CDR3 coding DNA: TGTGCCAGCAGTTTATCAGGTCGGGGGGGGCGGTTTTATCACGAGCAGTACTTC. Encoded protein: CASSLSGRGGRFYHEQYF.

This sequence joins TRBV18 and TRBJ2-5; 8 bases line up with TRBD1. V shed 3 bases and J 4 bases; nucleotides not matched to a gene: 4. Looked up from germline, CDR1 is KGHSH and CDR2 is LQKENI. The CDR3 totals 14 residues. CDR3 sequence (DNA): TGTGCCAGCTCACCGGGACAGGCACCAGAGACCCAGTACTTC. Protein product: CASSPGQAPETQYF. The complete variable domain, with remaining parts taken from reference TRBV18 and TRBJ2-5, reads NAGVMQNPRHLVRRRGQEARLRCSPMKGHSHVYWYRQLPEEGLKFMVYLQKENIIDESGMPKERFSAEFPKEGPSILRIQQVVRGDSAAYFCASSPGQAPETQYFGPGTRLLVL.

CDR3 sequence reads: CASRRTGSSYEQYF. The CDR3 DNA is TGCGCCAGCAGAAGGACAGGTAGCTCCTACGAGCAGTACTTC. J is TRBJ2-7 and V is TRBV5-1; 7 bases fit TRBD1. Germline V gene sequence: CDR1 SGHRS, CDR2 YFSETQ. This CDR3 region has 14 residues. V lost 5 bases, J lost 0 bases, and 5 bases stayed unmatched.

V usage is TRBV6-1 and J usage is TRBJ1-1; no clear D. Looked up from germline, CDR1 is MNHNS and CDR2 is SASEGT. The CDR3 is 16 residues long. V lost 0 bases, J lost 1 base, and 12 bases lay in between. CDR3 sequence: CASSEAVRHRNTEAFF. CDR3 sequence (DNA): TGTGCCAGCAGTGAAGCTGTCCGACATCGGAACACTGAAGCTTTCTTT.

The chain uses TRBV6-5 and TRBJ2-3; 8 positions agree with TRBD2. Unmatched junction bases numbered 8, after V lost 4 bases and J lost 2 bases. The CDR3 is 16 amino acids. Germline V gives CDR1 MNHEY, CDR2 SVGAGI. CDR3 sequence reads: CASSSALAGNTDTQYF. The CDR3 DNA follows: TGTGCCAGCAGTTCTGCCTTAGCGGGGAACACAGATACGCAGTATTTT.

This clone has just a few counts. This chain uses TRBV25-1 with TRBJ2-7; possible D gene TRBD1, 5 bases. Deletions cut 4 bases from V and 5 bases from J, with 12 bases between. The CDR3 runs 13 residues. The V gene's germline CDR1 is MGHDK and CDR2 SYGVNS. The CDR3 DNA reads as TGTGCCAGCAGTGTTCAAACAGGTCACGAGCAGTACTTC. Its translation: CASSVQTGHEQYF.

This rearrangement joins TRBV27 to TRBJ2-6, with D possibly matching TRBD1 (6 bases). CDR1 and CDR2 from the germline V gene are MNHEY and SMNVEV (reference sequence). This CDR3 has 16 residues. Trimming removed 6 bases from V and 2 bases from J, with 14 bases in between. The DNA for the CDR3 is TGTGCCAGCAGCCTCTCCGCAGGGGCTGGGGCCAACGTCCTGACTTTC. It codes for CASSLSAGAGANVLTF. Full variable domain (rest looked up from reference TRBV27 and TRBJ2-6): EAQVTQNPRYLITVTGKKLTVTCSQNMNHEYMSWYRQDPGLGLRQIYYSMNVEVTDKGDVPEGYKVSRKEKRNFPLILESPSPNQTSLYFCASSLSAGAGANVLTFGAGSRLTVL.

This clone was seen a handful of times. The genes are TRBV2 and TRBJ2-7, with TRBD1 matching 9 bases. The J segment lost 5 bases and the V segment lost 3 bases, leaving 5 bases of the junction unmatched. The CDR3 has 14 residues. CDR1 and CDR2 (germline): SNHLY, FYNNEI. The CDR3 DNA reads as TGTGCCAGCAGTGAGGGGGGGGACAGGGACGAGCAGTACTTC. Protein product: CASSEGGDRDEQYF. The variable domain in full, completed from reference TRBV2 and TRBJ2-7, reads EPEVTQTPSHQVTQMGQEVILRCVPISNHLYFYWYRQILGQKVEFLVSFYNNEISEKSEIFDDQFSVERPDGSNFTLKIRSTKLEDSAMYFCASSEGGDRDEQYFGPGTRLTVT.

V and J are TRBV4-3 and TRBJ2-3; tentatively, D is TRBD2 (5 bases). Trimming shortened V by 3 bases and J by 3 bases, and 13 bases separated the two germline ends. The CDR3 sequence is 15 residues long. CDR1 and CDR2 (germline): LGHNA, YSLEER. Here the CDR3 reads CASSHSGYGTDTQYF. The CDR3 DNA reads TGCGCCAGCAGCCACTCGGGGTATGGGACAGATACGCAGTATTTT.

V gene TRBV11-2 combines with J gene TRBJ1-2; D may be TRBD1 (5 bases). From germline, CDR1 is SGHAT and CDR2 FQNNGV. This CDR3 region has 16 residues. Trimming took off 2 bases at V and 1 base at J, with 14 bases between the two ends. CDR3 loop: CASSLLDTVINYGYTF. The CDR3 bases are TGTGCCAGCAGCTTACTGGACACGGTCATTAACTATGGCTACACCTTC.

This rearrangement joins TRBV6-5 to TRBJ2-7, with D perhaps matching TRBD2 (6 bases). The germline gives CDR1 MNHEY, CDR2 SVGAGI. The CDR3 is 13 residues long. V lost 0 bases, J lost 4 bases, and 7 bases lay in between. CDR3 coding DNA: TGTGCCAGCAGTTACTCGACTAGGTACGAGCAGTACTTC. Its protein product is CASSYSTRYEQYF.

With respect to this clone: One end of the junction is discordant with germline, which a read error may explain. The J gene is TRBJ2-3, the V gene TRBV5-6, with 14 bases that match TRBD2. CDR1 is SGHDT, CDR2 YYEEEE, per germline. This CDR3 spans 18 amino acids. CDR3: CAISSFRTSGGSTDTQYF. The CDR3, as DNA: TGTGCCATCAGCAGTTTTCGGACTAGCGGGGGGAGCACAGATACGCAGTATTTT.

The CDR3 region is CASEGDRNGYTF. For the CDR3, the DNA is TGTGCCAGCGAAGGGGACAGGAATGGCTACACCTTC. The V and J genes are TRBV6-6 and TRBJ1-2, with 8 bases matching TRBD1. The CDR3 has 12 residues. With V trimmed by 8 bases and J by 6 bases, 5 bases remained unmatched. The V gene's germline CDR1 is MNHNY and CDR2 SVGAGI (reference sequence).

This clone showed up just once. The rearrangement joins TRBV4-2 to TRBJ2-4; 11 nucleotides agree with TRBD2. V trimming: 0 bases; J trimming: 4 bases; junction bases outside the gene matches: 5. The CDR3 length is 17 residues. From germline, CDR1 is LGHNA and CDR2 YNFKEQ. For the CDR3, the DNA is TGTGCCAGCAGCCAAGATCACCTAGCGGGGGGAAAAAACATTCAGTACTTC. As protein: CASSQDHLAGGKNIQYF.

This chain uses TRBV7-9 with TRBJ1-4; D is possibly TRBD1 (6 bases). Germline V CDR1 and CDR2: SEHNR, FQNEAQ (reference sequence). This CDR3 has 15 residues. Trimming took 2 bases from V and 8 from J, leaving 15 bases between them. CDR3 in DNA: TGTGCCAGCAGCTTACGCAGAACAGGGCCAGAAAAACTGTTTTTT. This encodes CASSLRRTGPEKLFF.

This chain connects TRBV4-1 to TRBJ2-3, with 8 bases matching TRBD1. Trimming removed 1 base from V and 0 bases from J; junction bases left unmatched: 9. CDR1 and CDR2 (germline): MGHRA, YSYEKL. CDR3 length: 18 residues. The CDR3 DNA reads TGCGCCAGCAGCCAAGGGGACAGGCTTTACCGTAGCACAGATACGCAGTATTTT. This translates into CASSQGDRLYRSTDTQYF.

The chain uses TRBV7-2 and TRBJ2-5; D ambiguous. Germline loops: CDR1 SGHTA, CDR2 FQGNSA. V was clipped by 0 bases and J by 3 bases, with 11 bases between them. CDR3 length: 15 residues. The CDR3 coding sequence is TGTGCCAGCAGCTTAGCTCCGGGTACGGAAGAGACCCAGTACTTC. Protein sequence: CASSLAPGTEETQYF.